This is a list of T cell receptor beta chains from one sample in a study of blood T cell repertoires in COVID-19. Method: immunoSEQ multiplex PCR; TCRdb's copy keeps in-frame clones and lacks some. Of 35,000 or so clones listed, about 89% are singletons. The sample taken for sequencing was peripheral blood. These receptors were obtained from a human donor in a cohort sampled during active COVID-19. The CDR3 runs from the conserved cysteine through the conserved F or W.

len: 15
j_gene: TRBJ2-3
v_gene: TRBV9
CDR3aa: CASSVAGGSTDTQYF

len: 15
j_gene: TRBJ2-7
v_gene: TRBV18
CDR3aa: CASSASGTGGSEQYF

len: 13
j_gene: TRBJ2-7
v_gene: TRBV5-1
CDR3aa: CASSEGTAGEQYF

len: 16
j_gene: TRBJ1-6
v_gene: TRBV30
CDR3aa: CAWSVYSRSYNSPLHF

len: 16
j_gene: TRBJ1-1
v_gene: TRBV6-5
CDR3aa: CASSYAGTGADGEAFF

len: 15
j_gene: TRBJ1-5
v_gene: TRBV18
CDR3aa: CASSTGLVGNQPQHF

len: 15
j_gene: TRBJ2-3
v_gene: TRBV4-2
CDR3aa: CASSQDPQRGDTQYF

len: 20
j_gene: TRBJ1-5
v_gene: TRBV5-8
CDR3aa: CASSLDLGQWVTKSVQPQHF

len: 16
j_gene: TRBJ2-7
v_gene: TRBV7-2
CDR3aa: CASSFYGGRADYEQYF

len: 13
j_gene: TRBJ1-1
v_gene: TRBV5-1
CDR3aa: CASSRSGDTEAFF

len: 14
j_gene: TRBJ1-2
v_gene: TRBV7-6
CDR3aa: CASSPGTANYGYTF

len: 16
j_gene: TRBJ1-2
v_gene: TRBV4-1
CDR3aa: CASSQVGSKTGDGYTF

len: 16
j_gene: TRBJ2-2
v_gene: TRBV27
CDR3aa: CASSLGGLLNTGELFF

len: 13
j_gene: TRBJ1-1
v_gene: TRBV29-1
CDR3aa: CSVRVDMNTEAFF

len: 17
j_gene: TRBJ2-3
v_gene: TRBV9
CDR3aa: CASSAVTSGGGTDTQYF

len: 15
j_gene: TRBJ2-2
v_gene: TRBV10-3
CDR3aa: CAISLAEANAGELFF

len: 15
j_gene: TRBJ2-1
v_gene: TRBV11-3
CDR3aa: CASSPGQGIPNEQFF

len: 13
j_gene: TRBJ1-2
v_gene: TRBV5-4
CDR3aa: CASRPGQNYGYTF

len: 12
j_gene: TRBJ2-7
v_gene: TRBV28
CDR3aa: CASSPSRDEQYF

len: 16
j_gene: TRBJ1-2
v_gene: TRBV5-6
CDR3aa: CASSPETTGTPLTYTF

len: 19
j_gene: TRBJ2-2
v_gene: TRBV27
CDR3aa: CASSDIYRGLQESTGELFF

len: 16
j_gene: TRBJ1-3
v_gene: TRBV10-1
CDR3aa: CASSAGRDRGGNTIYF

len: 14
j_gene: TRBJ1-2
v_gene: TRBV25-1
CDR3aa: CASSELGQVIGYTF

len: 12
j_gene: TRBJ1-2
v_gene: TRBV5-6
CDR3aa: CASSVGVYGYTF

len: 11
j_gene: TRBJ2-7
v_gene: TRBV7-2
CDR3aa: CASSLGIEQYF

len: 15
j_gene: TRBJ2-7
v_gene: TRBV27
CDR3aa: CASSFGTGSRYEQYF

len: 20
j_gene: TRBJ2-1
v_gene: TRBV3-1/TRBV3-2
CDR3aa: CASSQNGTGARAIGHNEQFF

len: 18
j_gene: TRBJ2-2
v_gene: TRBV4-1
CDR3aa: CASSQVPGLAGNTGELFF

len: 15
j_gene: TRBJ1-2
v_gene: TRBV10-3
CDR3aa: CAISDQTGGNYGYTF

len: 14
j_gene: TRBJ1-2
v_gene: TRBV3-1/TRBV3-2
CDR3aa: CASSQVSHHYGYTF

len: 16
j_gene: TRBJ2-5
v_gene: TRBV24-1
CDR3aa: CATSDSGTGDGETQYF

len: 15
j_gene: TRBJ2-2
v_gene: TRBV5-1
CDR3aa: CASSAAGANTGELFF

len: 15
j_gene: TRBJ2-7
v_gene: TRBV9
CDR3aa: CASSVASGGTYEQYF